The 13 T cell receptor beta chains in this list originate from one sample, sequenced in a study of T-cell memory formation after mild COVID-19. Using its own MiXCR run on the 5' RACE reads, TCRdb lists one record per CDR3 protein. The sample consists of about 29,000 distinct CDR3 sequences, about 16% of them appearing once. The sequenced sample consisted of PBMCs or a T cell subset sorted from them (not recorded which). The receptors were gathered from an adult who had mild COVID-19 (a few samples of this study predate the infection). Cell type and time point are not known.

In this sample, this clonotype turned up many times. V is TRBV4-1 and J is TRBJ2-1; D not certain. In germline, CDR1 is MGHRA, CDR2 YSYEKL. The CDR3 has 17 amino acids. The V and J ends lost 2 bases and 2 bases respectively, with 16 bases between them. As DNA, the CDR3 is TGCGCCAGCAGCCAAATAAACAGCCACGGGCCCTACAATGAGCAGTTCTTC. This codes for CASSQINSHGPYNEQFF.

The sample holds many counts of this clonotype. V and J are TRBV6-2 or TRBV6-3 and TRBJ1-2; 7 bases line up with TRBD1. Germline V gene data show CDR1 as MNHEY and CDR2 as SVGEGT. J was trimmed by 4 bases and V by 5 bases; bases with no gene match: 19. This CDR3 is 18 amino acids long. CDR3 sequence: CASSPRQGRASARYGYTF. Here the CDR3 DNA reads TGTGCCAGCAGTCCTCGACAGGGAAGGGCCTCCGCCCGCTATGGCTACACCTTC.

A few counts support this clonotype. The genes are TRBV19 and TRBJ2-2, with 8 bases lining up with TRBD1. Trimming at V came to 6 bases and at J to 5 bases, leaving 11 bases not matched to a gene. CDR1 is LNHDA, CDR2 SQIVND, per germline (reference sequence). CDR3 length: 16 amino acids. CDR3 amino acids: CASSPRRTGLTGELFF. The CDR3 DNA sequence: TGTGCCAGTAGCCCAAGGAGGACAGGGTTGACCGGGGAGCTGTTTTTT.

The chain carries TRBV12-3 or TRBV12-4 and TRBJ1-5; D call uncertain. The length of the CDR3 is 13 residues. Trimming took 2 bases from V and 6 from J, leaving 8 bases between them. The CDR3, as DNA: TGTGCCAGCAGTTTATCTGGAGGTCAGCCCCAGCATTTT. Translation gives CASSLSGGQPQHF.

This clonotype was counted at least ten times. The V and J genes are TRBV5-1 and TRBJ2-7; no definite D call. The V gene lost 3 bases and the J gene lost 2 bases, with 12 bases spanning the gap. Germline loops: CDR1 SGHRS, CDR2 YFSETQ. CDR3 length: 14 residues. CDR3 residues: CASSSLTGTYEQYF. For the CDR3, the DNA is TGCGCCAGCAGCTCACTGACGGGTACCTACGAGCAGTACTTC.

This clonotype was seen a handful of times. This sequence joins TRBV12-3 or TRBV12-4 and TRBJ1-1; D is uncertain. The CDR3 runs 16 residues. V gave up 1 base and J gave up 8 bases, with 20 bases separating them. CDR3 residues: CASSLGLQIISGEAFF. CDR3 coding DNA: TGTGCCAGCAGTTTAGGTCTACAGATCATTAGTGGAGAAGCTTTCTTT.

This clonotype was observed a handful of times. The rearrangement uses TRBV5-6 and TRBJ2-3; tentative D call: TRBD1 (5 bases). This CDR3 comprises 13 residues. Germline loops: CDR1 SGHDT, CDR2 YYEEEE. Trimming removed 0 bases from V and 7 bases from J, with 9 bases in between. CDR3 sequence (DNA): TGTGCCAGCAGCTTGGGCAGGGTGAATACGCAGTATTTT. This encodes CASSLGRVNTQYF.

This clonotype was counted many times. The chain uses TRBV5-1 and TRBJ2-3; perhaps TRBD2 as D (6 bases). Trimming left V 5 bases short and J 2 bases short, with 12 bases between. CDR1 SGHRS and CDR2 YFSETQ come from the germline V gene. The CDR3 loop spans 14 amino acids. The DNA for the CDR3 is TGCGCCAGCAGAACGGGGGTTACCACAGATACGCAGTATTTT. It encodes CASRTGVTTDTQYF.

V is TRBV4-2 and J is TRBJ2-3; a possible D gene is TRBD2 (7 bases). This CDR3 contains 14 residues. CDR1 is LGHNA, CDR2 YNFKEQ, per germline. V was pared by 0 bases and J by 4 bases, with 8 bases between. The CDR3, as DNA: TGTGCCAGCAGCCAAGAAGGGGGGGCAGATACGCAGTATTTT. Protein product: CASSQEGGADTQYF.

J is TRBJ1-6 and V is TRBV4-1; D gene ambiguous. V lost 6 bases and J 10 bases, leaving 16 bases between the germline ends. Germline V gene sequence: CDR1 MGHRA, CDR2 YSYEKL. This CDR3 comprises 14 residues. As DNA, the CDR3 is TGCGCCAGCAGTCGCGGCCAGGAGCGGTCACCCCTCCACTTT. Protein sequence: CASSRGQERSPLHF.

This clonotype was counted at least ten times. This chain's CDR3 is CASSQESTGGRGGYTF. The CDR3 DNA sequence: TGCGCCAGCAGCCAAGAATCGACAGGGGGCAGGGGTGGCTACACCTTC. V usage is TRBV4-1 and J usage is TRBJ1-2, with 10 bases lining up with TRBD1. V shed 0 bases, J shed 7 bases, and the junction held 8 bases outside the gene matches. Germline V gives CDR1 MGHRA, CDR2 YSYEKL. The CDR3 loop spans 16 amino acids.

This clonotype was counted at least ten times. CDR3 amino acids: CASSQDASGRHTF. In DNA, the CDR3 is TGCGCCAGCAGCCAAGATGCGAGCGGGCGTCACACCTTC. The chain combines TRBV4-3 with TRBJ1-2; no firm D call. Per germline, CDR1 LGHNA and CDR2 YSLEER. There are 13 residues in the CDR3. V was trimmed by 0 bases and J by 12 bases, leaving 14 bases between them.

This clonotype appeared a few times. The chain employs TRBV6-1 and TRBJ2-7; 8 bases are a match to TRBD1. V lost 4 bases, J lost 0 bases, and 8 bases stayed unmatched. Germline V gene data show CDR1 as MNHNS and CDR2 as SASEGT. This CDR3 is 16 amino acids long. DNA of the CDR3: TGTGCCAGCAGTGTAGGGCAGGGGGCGTCCTCCTACGAGCAGTACTTC. Translation: CASSVGQGASSYEQYF.